The next 2 T cell receptor beta chains were all read from a single sample in a study of T cells in Graves' hyperthyroidism and ophthalmopathy (dated by TCRdb to about 2019). Receptors were amplified or captured by multiplex PCR. Instrument used: Illumina HiSeq 2000. The TCR beta CDR3 regions were amplified from the RNA transcripts. The TCR CDR3 was subjected to a first round of RT-PCR using the HTBI primer set and the Qiagen OneStep RT-PCR kit. The raw public data were reprocessed by TCRdb itself: fastp quality trimming at Q25, MiXCR clonotype calling, in-frame beta chains only. Rows with one shared CDR3 protein collapse into an entry with the most common genes and DNA. This sample has about 380,000 distinct CDR3 sequences in its table, and approximately 14% of those were observed once. The ten top clones hold roughly a fifth of the sample. The sample consisted of blood. These receptors were obtained from a woman aged 25 to 39 with Graves' ophthalmopathy.

On this clonotype itself: The junction differs from germline at one of its ends, possibly a read error. The chain links TRBV6-5 to TRBJ2-6; D is ambiguous. Looked up from germline, CDR1 is MNHEY and CDR2 is SVGAGI. The CDR3 consists of 13 residues. The CDR3, as DNA: TGTGCCAGCAGTTTTCTCCCCGCCAACGTCCCGACTTTC. Its translation is CASSFLPANVPTF.

This clonotype was observed at least ten times. The chain is built from TRBV7-2 and TRBJ2-7; 11 nucleotides line up with TRBD2. CDR1 SGHTA and CDR2 FQGNSA come from the germline V gene. The CDR3 is 15 amino acids. J gave up 2 bases and V 5 bases, and 5 bases lay outside the gene matches. CDR3 coding DNA: TGTGCCAGCAGCATACATAGCGGGGGGGCCTACGAGCAGTACTTC. The encoded protein is CASSIHSGGAYEQYF.